The source of this TCR beta chain is a study of beta chain features in type 1 diabetes. Overall study results and limits: An over-representation of cells with high TCR expression could result from cDNA sequencing. Although PCR might favor shorter templates, it would do so equally in patients and controls.

Concerning this clone itself: Antigen: not known.

The isolated RNA, all of it, was reverse transcribed, so expressed TCRB transcripts were what got sequenced. TCRdb keeps only in-frame clones here, not all; method: immunoSEQ multiplex PCR. The sample comprises approximately 380,000 clones, roughly 16% of which are singletons, and approximately 0.019% rests with the top ten. Via the markers CD45RO/CCR7/CD25/CD127/CD95/CD27, stem cell-like memory, regulatory, central memory and naive CD4+ cells were sorted. Each sorted population was over 98% pure. Germline values: CDR1 LNHDA, CDR2 SQIVND (reference sequence). The CDR3 extends over 14 amino acids. Trimming took off 5 bases at V and 8 bases at J, with 15 bases between the two ends.

The TCR comes from a young woman in good health. The material sequenced was naive CD4+ T cells from blood. The J gene is TRBJ1-4, the V gene TRBV19; unclear D gene. The CDR3 bases are TGTGCCAGTAGTCCTAGTCCCGGTGTGGAAAAACTGTTTTTT. Protein sequence: CASSPSPGVEKLFF.